The sequence of this T cell receptor beta chain was determined in a study of graft-versus-host responses after intestinal transplantation (dated by TCRdb to about 2021). General notes on the study: Multivisceral, liver-intestinal, or isolated intestinal transplants were received by the recipients. A peak of at least 4% donor T cells among recipient peripheral blood mononuclear cells was the definition used for donor T cell macrochimerism. Alloreactive clones were identified by sequencing pre-transplant mixed lymphocyte reaction products and comparing these products with unstimulated pre-transplant donor and recipient T cells. Every recipient was given anti-thymocyte globulin induction, then maintenance tacrolimus and steroids for roughly 3 years. After intestinal transplantation, graft-versus-host and host-versus-graft alloreactive T cell clones were followed in the graft, circulation and bone marrow using bulk TCR-beta CDR3 sequencing. Rather than being sequenced by the commercial service, samples from a few later patients were sequenced in-house on an Illumina MiSeq and processed with MiXCR. The cohort enrolled about two dozen intestinal transplant recipients including one retransplant, and 3 patients lacking pretransplant specimens were excluded.

The germline V gene provides CDR1 ENHRY and CDR2 SYGVKD. Trimming costs V 3 bases and J 5 bases, and their ends lie 11 bases apart. The CDR3 holds 14 amino acids from the cysteine to the phenylalanine. The CDR3 DNA has 42 bases and is translated from base 1. General study outcomes and caveats: GvH clones turned up in recipient bone marrow, with some appearing earlier in ileal mucosa or blood, a pattern consistent with an intestinal mucosal origin. Early after transplant, peak levels of circulating GvH clones were associated with declines in HvG clones. The relatively low number and heterogeneity of intestinal transplant patients limited the conclusions. Patients with donor T cell macrochimerism had high GvH to HvG T cell clonal ratios in their allografts.

Blood samples were collected up to 4 times in the first month after transplant and then at least monthly when available. With respect to this clone: Its antigen is still unknown. The record has no base qualities; no much larger clone is one base away.

Libraries were constructed by the immunoSEQ multiplex PCR assay. Adaptive Biotechnologies carried out high-throughput TCR-beta CDR3 sequencing of genomic DNA for most patients. Under the source paper's analysis protocol: TCR sequencing data for some 17 patients were retrieved from Adaptive's ImmunoSEQ software; a few other patients were processed with MiXCR and VDJtools. CDR3 nucleotide sequences shared between donor and recipient were removed because their origin could not be assigned. To count as alloreactive, a clone needed at least 2-fold expansion over unstimulated cells and a minimum CFSE-low frequency of 0.002% (template counts) or 0.001% (read counts). Clones detected in sequenced pre-transplant spleen, lymph node, or MLR CFSE-low populations of the donor or recipient were defined as mappable. Cumulative frequency of alloreactive clones was calculated as a percentage of all sequences weighted by copy number. TCRdb mirrors the immuneACCESS table, restricted to in-frame sequences. Some clones are absent from its copies; in checked studies, under half trace to an unresolved V gene, and the reason for the others is unknown. Clone size and the V and J calls come from that table; the DNA yielded D and trimming. Here the sample has approximately 58,000 clones; around 91% occur a single time. Of the sample, around 2.5% falls within the top ten clones.

The sample in question was PBMCs, obtained about 120 days after intestinal transplantation. In this chain, TRBV10-3 is recombined with TRBJ1-5; TRBD1 might be the D gene, on 5 matching bases. This sequence was found in a human patient who received an intestinal transplant, so some T cells may come from the graft donor. The CDR3 in this case is CAISESRGDQPQHF. At the DNA level, the sequence is TGTGCCATCAGTGAATCGAGGGGTGATCAGCCCCAGCATTTT.